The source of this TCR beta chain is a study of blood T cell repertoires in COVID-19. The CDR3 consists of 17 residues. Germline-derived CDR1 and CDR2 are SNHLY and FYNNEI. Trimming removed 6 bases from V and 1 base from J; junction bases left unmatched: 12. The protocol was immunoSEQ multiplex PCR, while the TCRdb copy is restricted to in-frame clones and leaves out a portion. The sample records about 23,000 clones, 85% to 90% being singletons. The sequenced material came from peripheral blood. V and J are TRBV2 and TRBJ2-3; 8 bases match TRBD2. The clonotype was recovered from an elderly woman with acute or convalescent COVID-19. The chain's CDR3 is CASRTGVNSGGTDTQYF. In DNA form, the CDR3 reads TGTGCCAGCAGGACAGGAGTGAATAGCGGGGGCACAGATACGCAGTATTTT.